This T cell receptor beta chain was profiled in a study of blood T cell repertoires in COVID-19. In the original processing: By means of reference gene primer amplification, nucleated cell counts were estimated. Sequencing was performed with immunoSEQ multiplex PCR; in TCRdb, only in-frame clones are kept and a portion is missing. D and trimming were read from the DNA, whereas the V and J calls and clone size are those reported in that table. The profile covers a few hundred thousand clones, with 85% to 90% appearing a single time and roughly 6.3% taken by the ten largest. Seattle's cohort entered during active infection and was followed longitudinally. Sequenced: peripheral blood. This sequence originates from a woman between 50 and 59 years old with COVID-19, enrolled during active disease.

CDR3 amino acids: CASSLTGGEQYF. The CDR3 DNA reads as TGTGCCAGCAGCCTCACGGGAGGCGAGCAGTACTTC. V usage is TRBV13 and J usage is TRBJ2-7; 7 bases line up with TRBD2. The V segment lost 5 bases and the J segment 6 bases; nucleotides outside the gene matches: 4. The germline V gene has CDR1 PRHDT and CDR2 FYEKMQ (reference sequence). This CDR3 comprises 12 residues.